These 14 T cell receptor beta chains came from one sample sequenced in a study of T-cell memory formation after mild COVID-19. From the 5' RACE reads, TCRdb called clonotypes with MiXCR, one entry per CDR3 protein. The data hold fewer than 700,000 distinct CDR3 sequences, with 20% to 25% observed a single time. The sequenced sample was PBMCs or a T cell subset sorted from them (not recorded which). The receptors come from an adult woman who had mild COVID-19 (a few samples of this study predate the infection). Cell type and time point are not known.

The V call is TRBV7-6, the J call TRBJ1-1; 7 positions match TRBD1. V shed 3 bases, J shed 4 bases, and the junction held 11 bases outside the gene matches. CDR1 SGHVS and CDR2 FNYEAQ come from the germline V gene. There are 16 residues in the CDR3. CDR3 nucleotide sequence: TGTGCCAGCAGCTTTCCAGGTATCAGGGGGGCCACTGAAGCTTTCTTT. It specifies CASSFPGIRGATEAFF.

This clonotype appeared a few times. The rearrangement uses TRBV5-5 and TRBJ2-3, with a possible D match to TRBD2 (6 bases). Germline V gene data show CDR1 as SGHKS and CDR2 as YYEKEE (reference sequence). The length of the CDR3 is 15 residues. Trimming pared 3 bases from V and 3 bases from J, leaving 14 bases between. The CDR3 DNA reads TGTGCCAGCAGCTCAACCGCGGGGCGGACAGATACGCAGTATTTT. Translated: CASSSTAGRTDTQYF.

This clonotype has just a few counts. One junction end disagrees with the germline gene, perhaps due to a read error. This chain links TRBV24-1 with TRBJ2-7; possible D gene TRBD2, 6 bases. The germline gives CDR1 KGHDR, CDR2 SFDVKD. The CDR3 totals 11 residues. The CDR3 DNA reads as TGTGCCACCAGTGCGGGCGGGGATTGGCACTTC. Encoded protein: CATSAGGDWHF.

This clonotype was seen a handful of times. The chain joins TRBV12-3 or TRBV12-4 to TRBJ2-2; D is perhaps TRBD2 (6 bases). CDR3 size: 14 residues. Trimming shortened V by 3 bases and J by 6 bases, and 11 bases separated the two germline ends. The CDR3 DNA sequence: TGTGCCAGCAGTTTTGGAGGGATAGCCGGGGAGCTGTTTTTT. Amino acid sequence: CASSFGGIAGELFF.

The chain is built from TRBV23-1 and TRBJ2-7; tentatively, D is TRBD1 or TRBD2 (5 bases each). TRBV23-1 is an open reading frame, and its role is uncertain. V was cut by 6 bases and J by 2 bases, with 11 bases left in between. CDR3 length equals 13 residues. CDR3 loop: CASSRDEAYEQYF. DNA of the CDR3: TGCGCCAGCAGCCGGGACGAAGCCTACGAGCAGTACTTC.

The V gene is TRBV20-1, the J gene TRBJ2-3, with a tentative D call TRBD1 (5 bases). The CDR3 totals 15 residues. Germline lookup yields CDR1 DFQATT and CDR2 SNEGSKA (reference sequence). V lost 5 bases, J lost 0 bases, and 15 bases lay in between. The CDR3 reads CSAYGQGFSTDTQYF. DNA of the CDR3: TGCAGTGCTTATGGGCAGGGCTTTAGCACAGATACGCAGTATTTT.

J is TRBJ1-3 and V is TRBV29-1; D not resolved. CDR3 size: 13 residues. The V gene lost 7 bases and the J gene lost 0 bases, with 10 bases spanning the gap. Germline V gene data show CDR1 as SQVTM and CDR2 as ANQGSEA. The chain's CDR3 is CSGRVHSGNTIYF. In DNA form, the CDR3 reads TGCAGCGGGAGGGTGCACTCTGGAAACACCATATATTTT.

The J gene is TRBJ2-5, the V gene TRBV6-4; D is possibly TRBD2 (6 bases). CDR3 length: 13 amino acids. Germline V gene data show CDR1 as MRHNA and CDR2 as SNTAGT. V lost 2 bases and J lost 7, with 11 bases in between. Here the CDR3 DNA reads TGTGCCAGCAGTGACCTGGAGGGTGGGACCCAGTACTTC. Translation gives CASSDLEGGTQYF.

Here the CDR3 reads CASRRQILVNEKLFF. The CDR3 DNA sequence: TGTGCCAGTAGGAGGCAGATCCTTGTTAATGAAAAACTGTTTTTT. This chain connects TRBV19 to TRBJ1-4; D uncertain. CDR1 is LNHDA and CDR2 is SQIVND in the germline V gene (reference sequence). V was cut by 6 bases and J by 4 bases, with 15 bases left in between. The CDR3 extends over 15 amino acids.

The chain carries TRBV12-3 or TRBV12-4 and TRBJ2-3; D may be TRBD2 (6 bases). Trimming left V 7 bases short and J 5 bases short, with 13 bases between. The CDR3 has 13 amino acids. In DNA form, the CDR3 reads TGTGCCAGCACCGAGGGAGCGGGAGATACGCAGTATTTT. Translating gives CASTEGAGDTQYF.

The CDR3 is CASTTTGLGLNEQFF. In nucleotides, the CDR3 is TGTGCCAGCACCACGACGGGACTAGGTCTCAATGAGCAGTTCTTC. The chain recombines TRBV2 with TRBJ2-1, with 8 bases matching TRBD2. Germline CDR1 is SNHLY and CDR2 is FYNNEI. There are 15 residues in the CDR3. Trimming removed 7 bases from V and 6 bases from J; junction bases left unmatched: 11.

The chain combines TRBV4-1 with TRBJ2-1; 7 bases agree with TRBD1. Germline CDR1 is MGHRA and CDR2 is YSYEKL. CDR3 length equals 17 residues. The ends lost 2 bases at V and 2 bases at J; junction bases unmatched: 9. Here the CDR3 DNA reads TGCGCCAGCAGCCAACCTCCAGGGACAGTTGCCTACAATGAGCAGTTCTTC. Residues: CASSQPPGTVAYNEQFF.

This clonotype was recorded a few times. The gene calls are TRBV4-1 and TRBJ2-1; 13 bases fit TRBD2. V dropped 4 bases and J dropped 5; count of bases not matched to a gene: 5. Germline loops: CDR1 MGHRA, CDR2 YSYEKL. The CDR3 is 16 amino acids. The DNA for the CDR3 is TGCGCCAGCAGCCGCCCGACTAGCGGGAGGAACAATGAGCAGTTCTTC. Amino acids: CASSRPTSGRNNEQFF.

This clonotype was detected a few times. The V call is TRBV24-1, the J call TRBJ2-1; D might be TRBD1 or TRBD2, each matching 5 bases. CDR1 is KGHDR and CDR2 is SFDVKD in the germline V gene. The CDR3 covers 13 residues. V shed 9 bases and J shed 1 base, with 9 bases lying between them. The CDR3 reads CATGDPSYNEQFF. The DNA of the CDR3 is TGTGCCACCGGGGACCCATCCTACAATGAGCAGTTCTTC.